This T cell receptor beta chain was sequenced for a study of blood T cell repertoires in COVID-19. About the research overall: Researchers got acute and convalescent COVID-19 samples from the United States, Italy and Spain. T cells, B-cell-depleted T cells, or PBMCs supplied cDNA or gDNA.

The authors' processing: The authors estimated nucleated cell counts from reference gene primer amplification. Assay: immunoSEQ multiplex PCR; the TCRdb copy retains only in-frame clones and omits some. The DNA gave D and trimming, while V, J and clone size come from that table. The table includes roughly 120,000 clones, 70% to 80% detected once. Germline V gives CDR1 MGHRA, CDR2 YSYEKL. The CDR3 covers 13 residues. V was shortened by 6 bases and J by 5 bases, with 13 bases between the two germline ends. The V and J genes are TRBV4-1 and TRBJ1-1; a possible D gene is TRBD1 (5 bases). This sequence originates from a woman at least 80 years old with acute or convalescent COVID-19. Sample: peripheral blood. CDR3 sequence (DNA): TGCGCCAGCAGTCACCCAGGGAGGACTGAAGCTTTCTTT. Translating it yields CASSHPGRTEAFF.